This T cell receptor beta chain was captured by sequencing in a study of blood T cell repertoires in COVID-19. This clone showed up just a few times. Trimming removed 1 base from V and 6 bases from J, with 10 bases in between. This CDR3 has 13 amino acids. Germline loops: CDR1 SGHAT, CDR2 FQNNGV. Libraries were prepared by immunoSEQ multiplex PCR; TCRdb keeps only in-frame clonotypes and omits some of them. The repertoire includes about 69,000 clones, about 85% of them detected once, and 2.5% to 3% sits in the top ten. Material: peripheral blood. The source of this sequence is a man at least 80 years old with acute or convalescent COVID-19. J is TRBJ2-7 and V is TRBV11-2, with a weak D call TRBD1 (6 bases). In nucleotides, the CDR3 is TGTGCCAGCAGCTTAGGGGGGCTCGTCGAGCAGTACTTC. Its protein product is CASSLGGLVEQYF.